What follows are 22 T cell receptor beta chains derived from one specimen sequenced in a study of memory CD4+ T cells and cytomegalovirus serostatus. The sort gate was single viable CD3+CD4+CD8-CD45RO+ cells for memory CD4+ T cells. TCRdb's table, derived via immunoSEQ multiplex PCR, lists solely in-frame clones and lacks some. The sample has some 73,000 clones; about 78% are singletons. Sample: memory CD4+ T cells from blood. The receptors were gathered from an adult in good health and CMV-seropositive.

CDR3 DNA: TGCGCCAGCAGCCCGAGACTAGCGGGAGTTAAAAATGAGCAGTTCTTC. Translation gives CASSPRLAGVKNEQFF. The chain couples TRBV4-1 to TRBJ2-1; 12 bases match TRBD2. The CDR3 length is 16 residues. V shed 4 bases and J 7 bases; nucleotides not matched to a gene: 8. In germline, CDR1 is MGHRA, CDR2 YSYEKL.

CDR3 sequence: CASSPNAGANVLTF. CDR3 nucleotide sequence: TGTGCCAGCAGCCCTAATGCGGGGGCCAACGTCCTGACTTTC. The chain employs TRBV11-2 and TRBJ2-6; D gene uncertain. Germline CDR1 SGHAT, CDR2 FQNNGV. The CDR3 loop spans 14 amino acids. The V gene lost 5 bases and the J gene lost 4 bases, with 9 bases spanning the gap.

This clone has just one count. The chain has TRBV10-2 and TRBJ1-1; D may be TRBD1 (6 bases). This CDR3 spans 15 amino acids. Trimming removed 3 bases at V and 1 base at J, with 12 bases between. Per germline, CDR1 WSHSY and CDR2 SAAADI. CDR3 nucleotide sequence: TGCGCCAGCAGTGATGGGGACATAACGAACACTGAAGCTTTCTTT. The encoded protein is CASSDGDITNTEAFF.

The V call is TRBV5-4, the J call TRBJ1-1; a weak D match, TRBD1 (5 bases). Trimming took off 3 bases at V and 3 bases at J, with 12 bases between the two ends. The CDR3 loop spans 14 amino acids. The germline CDR1 and CDR2 sequences are SGHNT and YYREEE (reference sequence). The CDR3 here is CASSSARGDTEAFF. The CDR3 DNA is TGTGCCAGCAGCTCCGCCCGGGGGGACACTGAAGCTTTCTTT. Variable domain in full (rest from reference TRBV5-4 and TRBJ1-1): ETGVTQSPTHLIKTRGQQVTLRCSSQSGHNTVSWYQQALGQGPQFIFQYYREEENGRGNFPPRFSGLQFPNYSSELNVNALELDDSALYLCASSSARGDTEAFFGQGTRLTVV.

J is TRBJ1-2 and V is TRBV6-5; D remains unclear. The CDR3 totals 13 residues. Germline V CDR1 and CDR2: MNHEY, SVGAGI. Trimming pared 2 bases from V and 2 bases from J, leaving 6 bases between. As DNA, the CDR3 is TGTGCCAGCAGTTACGACACCAACTATGGCTACACCTTC. It yields the protein CASSYDTNYGYTF.

This sequence joins TRBV5-6 and TRBJ1-1, with a tentative D call TRBD1 (6 bases). Germline CDR1 is SGHDT and CDR2 is YYEEEE. V lost 4 bases and J 1 base, leaving 11 bases between the germline ends. CDR3 size: 14 residues. For the CDR3, the DNA is TGTGCCAGCAGCCTGCCGACAGGGAACACTGAAGCTTTCTTT. Translating gives CASSLPTGNTEAFF.

The J gene is TRBJ2-2, the V gene TRBV7-2; 12 nucleotides match TRBD2. CDR1 and CDR2 (germline): SGHTA, FQGNSA. The V and J ends lost 5 bases and 4 bases, in that order; junction bases with no gene match: 11. The CDR3 is 18 amino acids. The CDR3: CASSPPLAGGIITGELFF. The CDR3 DNA reads TGTGCCAGCAGCCCCCCCCTAGCGGGAGGGATTATCACCGGGGAGCTGTTTTTT.

The V gene is TRBV4-2, the J gene TRBJ2-1; TRBD2 agrees at 12 bases. The CDR3 spans 16 residues. V shed 4 bases and J 1 base; nucleotides not matched to a gene: 2. The germline CDR1 and CDR2 sequences are LGHNA and YNFKEQ. The DNA of the CDR3 is TGTGCCAGCAGCCTGACTAGCGGGGGTTCCTACAATGAGCAGTTCTTC. Encoded protein: CASSLTSGGSYNEQFF.

The V gene is TRBV28, the J gene TRBJ2-2; possibly TRBD2 for D (6 bases). The CDR3 is 13 residues long. Trimming pared 6 bases from V and 6 bases from J, leaving 11 bases between. In germline, CDR1 is MDHEN, CDR2 SYDVKM. The CDR3 loop is CASRAGLSGELFF. Written as DNA, the CDR3 is TGTGCCAGCAGGGCGGGACTTTCCGGGGAGCTGTTTTTT.

A single count supports this clone. The chain joins TRBV2 to TRBJ2-3; TRBD2 agrees at 10 bases. Germline-derived CDR1 and CDR2 are SNHLY and FYNNEI. V gave up 6 bases and J gave up 4 bases; unmatched junction bases: 7. The length of the CDR3 is 15 residues. The CDR3 nucleotides read TGTGCCAGCAGGGTAGCGGGGGGTCGACCAGATACGCAGTATTTT. This sequence encodes CASRVAGGRPDTQYF.

The V and J genes are TRBV7-2 and TRBJ2-2, with a weak D call TRBD2 (5 bases). The CDR3 length is 18 residues. The ends were cut back, 3 bases at V and 6 bases at J, with 23 bases in the middle. CDR1 and CDR2 (germline): SGHTA, FQGNSA. The CDR3 region is CASSFGVVGRRVSGELFF. The CDR3 DNA follows: TGTGCCAGCAGCTTCGGGGTTGTCGGACGGAGAGTTTCCGGGGAGCTGTTTTTT.

V and J are TRBV28 and TRBJ2-7; the D gene is possibly TRBD1 (5 bases). The V gene lost 4 bases and the J gene lost 5 bases, with 18 bases spanning the gap. In germline, CDR1 is MDHEN, CDR2 SYDVKM. The CDR3 length is 15 residues. CDR3 sequence reads: CASSSILTQGNEQYF. CDR3 bases: TGTGCCAGCAGTTCAATATTGACTCAGGGTAACGAGCAGTACTTC.

The chain has TRBV2 and TRBJ1-2, with D perhaps TRBD1 (5 bases). CDR3 length: 14 residues. V lost 7 bases and J 4 bases, leaving 16 bases between the germline ends. The germline V gene has CDR1 SNHLY and CDR2 FYNNEI. The CDR3 DNA reads as TGTGCCAGCACCGAAAGGGGAATCCGCTATGGCTACACCTTC. Translated: CASTERGIRYGYTF.

The CDR3 is CASSIGAGETQYF. CDR3 in DNA: TGTGCCAGCAGCATCGGGGCAGGTGAGACCCAGTACTTC. The chain joins TRBV5-5 to TRBJ2-5; TRBD1 or TRBD2 may be the D gene (5 bases each). This CDR3 contains 13 residues. Germline V gene lookup returns CDR1 SGHKS and CDR2 YYEKEE (reference sequence). V lost 4 bases and J lost 5, with 12 bases in between.

This clone came up a few times. The chain combines TRBV11-2 with TRBJ1-6; the D is unclear. Germline V gene data show CDR1 as SGHAT and CDR2 as FQNNGV. V was clipped by 5 bases and J by 0 bases, with 5 bases between them. The length of the CDR3 is 14 residues. The CDR3, as DNA: TGTGCCAGCAGCGGGTCCTCCTATAATTCACCCCTCCACTTT. It encodes CASSGSSYNSPLHF.

This clone was detected once. The chain joins TRBV10-2 to TRBJ2-5; 11 bases fit TRBD2. In germline, CDR1 is WSHSY, CDR2 SAAADI. The trim removed 3 bases at V and 3 bases at J, leaving 9 bases unmatched. This CDR3 comprises 17 residues. CDR3 DNA: TGCGCCAGCAGTGAACTAGCGGGAGCGGGGGACGAAGAGACCCAGTACTTC. Translating it yields CASSELAGAGDEETQYF.

The rearrangement uses TRBV5-1 and TRBJ2-3; tentatively, D is TRBD1 or TRBD2 (5 bases each). In germline, CDR1 is SGHRS, CDR2 YFSETQ. The CDR3 spans 15 residues. V dropped 0 bases and J dropped 0 bases, with 8 bases sitting between them. CDR3 region: CASSLEGRSTDTQYF. CDR3 DNA: TGCGCCAGCAGCTTGGAGGGACGTAGCACAGATACGCAGTATTTT.

In its sample, this clone was seen once. The chain employs TRBV29-1 and TRBJ2-2; D is tentatively TRBD1 or TRBD2 (5 bases each). There are 13 residues in the CDR3. Germline CDR1 reads SQVTM; CDR2 reads ANQGSEA. V lost 7 bases and J lost 0, with 9 bases in between. CDR3 in DNA: TGCAGCGGGGGGACGGCGAACACCGGGGAGCTGTTTTTT. Encoded protein: CSGGTANTGELFF.

The chain recombines TRBV5-1 with TRBJ1-1; TRBD1 is a possible D gene (5 bases). The germline CDR1 and CDR2 sequences are SGHRS and YFSETQ. With 6 bases removed from V and 1 base from J, the gap between germline ends came to 13 bases. This CDR3 is 14 amino acids long. Written as DNA, the CDR3 is TGCGCCAGCAAAACGGGGGGAGGGAACACTGAAGCTTTCTTT. Encoded protein: CASKTGGGNTEAFF.

This CDR3 reads CASSGGANSNQPQHF. In DNA form, the CDR3 reads TGTGCCAGCAGCGGAGGGGCGAATAGCAATCAGCCCCAGCATTTT. The chain uses TRBV2 and TRBJ1-5, with D maybe TRBD1 (5 bases). Germline V gives CDR1 SNHLY, CDR2 FYNNEI. The V gene lost 6 bases and the J gene lost 0 bases, with 12 bases spanning the gap. The CDR3 sequence is 15 residues long.

This clone was detected once. J is TRBJ1-5 and V is TRBV30, with D possibly TRBD1 on 6 matching bases. This CDR3 comprises 14 residues. Germline V lookup: CDR1 GTSNPN, CDR2 SVGIG (reference sequence). Trimming removed 1 base at V and 4 bases at J, with 11 bases between. The CDR3 DNA follows: TGTGCCTGGAGTGCCCCACAGGGTAATCAGCCCCAGCATTTT. Protein sequence: CAWSAPQGNQPQHF.

The chain has TRBV6-4 and TRBJ1-1; D is uncertain. Between the trimmed V and J ends, which lost 4 bases and 0 bases, there was a span of 6 bases. The length of the CDR3 is 13 residues. From germline, CDR1 is MRHNA and CDR2 SNTAGT. In nucleotides, the CDR3 is TGTGCCAGCAGTGGGACCATGAACACTGAAGCTTTCTTT. It specifies CASSGTMNTEAFF.